This T cell receptor (beta chain) was obtained from a study of neurological immune-mediated disorders. Study-level findings and limits: Neither clinical nor MRI features showed any association with the multiple sclerosis repertoire cluster, and the authors stated that larger cohorts are needed.

MiXCR, applied by TCRdb to the 5' RACE reads, yields one record per CDR3 protein. This table holds about 80,000 distinct CDR3 sequences, 3.5% to 4.5% found once. Germline V gene lookup returns CDR1 ENHRY and CDR2 SYGVKD. The trim removed 3 bases at V and 6 bases at J, leaving 6 bases unmatched. This CDR3 is 14 amino acids long. Noted time point: longitudinal time-point 3. This clonotype was seen many times. Its antigen is currently unknown. The sequenced sample consisted of PBMCs. The chain employs TRBV10-3 and TRBJ1-2, with TRBD1 matching over 8 bases. The receptor was derived from an older woman with multiple sclerosis. The CDR3 DNA is TGTGCCATCAGTGACCCGACAGGGGTGCATGGCTACACCTTC. Its translation is CAISDPTGVHGYTF.